A selection of T cell receptor beta chains follows, all from one sample in a study of OX40 agonist ivuxolimab in advanced cancers. Generated by immunoSEQ multiplex PCR, the TCRdb table keeps only in-frame clones and is missing some. The sample contains 40,000 to 55,000 clones, 80% to 95% of which appear only once. The sample here was CD4+ or CD8+ T cells sorted from blood, taken in a trial of the OX40 agonist ivuxolimab. The receptors come from an adult with an advanced solid tumor such as melanoma, head and neck, liver or kidney cancer. Each CDR3 is given with its conserved first and last residue. The order of the fields is CDR3 protein, CDR3 DNA, clone size, J gene, D gene, V gene. The D gene is left open where the match is weak. Rows may omit the clone size; those that give it use once, few, many or a size class.

CDR3aa: CASSRTGRYGYTF
CDR3nt: TGTGCCAGCAGTCGGACAGGGCGCTACGGCTACACCTTC
abundance: -
j_gene: TRBJ1-2
d_gene: TRBD1
v_gene: TRBV6-6

CDR3aa: CASKGEELATTYNEQFF
CDR3nt: TGTGCCAGTAAGGGCGAGGAACTAGCGACGACCTACAATGAGCAGTTCTTC
abundance: -
j_gene: TRBJ2-1
d_gene: TRBD2
v_gene: TRBV19

CDR3aa: CASSLYSGSSKYEQYF
CDR3nt: TGCGCCAGCAGCTTATATAGCGGGAGCTCTAAATACGAGCAGTACTTC
abundance: -
j_gene: TRBJ2-7
d_gene: TRBD2
v_gene: TRBV5-1

CDR3aa: CASSVDLSPSQDNEQFF
CDR3nt: TGTGCCAGCAGCGTAGATCTGTCACCCTCTCAGGACAATGAGCAGTTCTTC
abundance: -
j_gene: TRBJ2-1
d_gene: -
v_gene: TRBV9

CDR3aa: CASSPIAGGNYEQYF
CDR3nt: TGCGCCAGCAGTCCGATAGCGGGAGGGAACTACGAGCAGTACTTC
abundance: -
j_gene: TRBJ2-7
d_gene: TRBD2
v_gene: TRBV4-3

CDR3aa: CASSTSGTGGLRTEAFF
CDR3nt: TGTGCCAGCAGCACCTCCGGGACAGGGGGCTTACGAACTGAAGCTTTCTTT
abundance: -
j_gene: TRBJ1-1
d_gene: TRBD1
v_gene: TRBV13

CDR3aa: CASSFRWSTDTQYF
CDR3nt: TGTGCCAGCAGCTTCAGGTGGAGCACAGATACGCAGTATTTT
abundance: -
j_gene: TRBJ2-3
d_gene: -
v_gene: TRBV5-6

CDR3aa: CASSLRGYEQYF
CDR3nt: TGTGCCAGCAGCTTACGGGGTTACGAGCAGTACTTC
abundance: -
j_gene: TRBJ2-7
d_gene: -
v_gene: TRBV7-9

CDR3aa: CASSSSGSWDTQYF
CDR3nt: TGTGCCAGCAGCTCTAGCGGGAGTTGGGATACGCAGTATTTT
abundance: -
j_gene: TRBJ2-3
d_gene: TRBD2
v_gene: TRBV7-2

CDR3aa: CSARTGSQETQYF
CDR3nt: TGCAGCGCAAGAACAGGGTCCCAAGAGACCCAGTACTTC
abundance: -
j_gene: TRBJ2-5
d_gene: -
v_gene: TRBV29-1

CDR3aa: CASSIEGKHIQYF
CDR3nt: TGTGCCAGTAGTATAGAAGGGAAGCACATTCAGTACTTC
abundance: -
j_gene: TRBJ2-4
d_gene: -
v_gene: TRBV19

CDR3aa: CASSPGLGGTYEQYF
CDR3nt: TGTGCCAGCAGCCCAGGACTCGGGGGGACCTACGAGCAGTACTTC
abundance: -
j_gene: TRBJ2-7
d_gene: TRBD2
v_gene: TRBV7-8

CDR3aa: CASSYVATSYEQYF
CDR3nt: TGTGCCAGCAGTTATGTGGCGACCTCCTACGAGCAGTACTTC
abundance: -
j_gene: TRBJ2-7
d_gene: -
v_gene: TRBV6-6

CDR3aa: CASSLATSGTPDEQFF
CDR3nt: TGTGCCAGCAGCTTGGCGACTAGCGGGACTCCGGATGAGCAGTTCTTC
abundance: once
j_gene: TRBJ2-1
d_gene: TRBD2
v_gene: TRBV5-4

CDR3aa: CATRASQGSPLHF
CDR3nt: TGTGCCACCAGGGCCTCTCAGGGTTCACCCCTCCACTTT
abundance: once
j_gene: TRBJ1-6
d_gene: -
v_gene: TRBV7-9

CDR3aa: CSVDVKRPDTQYF
CDR3nt: TGCAGCGTTGATGTGAAGCGCCCAGATACGCAGTATTTT
abundance: -
j_gene: TRBJ2-3
d_gene: -
v_gene: TRBV29-1

CDR3aa: CASSPPYRTSGIEADTQYF
CDR3nt: TGTGCCAGCAGTCCACCGTACCGGACTAGCGGGATTGAGGCAGATACGCAGTATTTT
abundance: -
j_gene: TRBJ2-3
d_gene: TRBD2
v_gene: TRBV28

CDR3aa: CASSSTGLLKTQYF
CDR3nt: TGTGCCAGCAGTTCGACAGGTTTATTAAAGACCCAGTACTTC
abundance: once
j_gene: TRBJ2-5
d_gene: -
v_gene: TRBV27

CDR3aa: CASSQVIGLAGVEQFF
CDR3nt: TGCGCCAGCAGCCAAGTTATCGGACTAGCGGGAGTTGAGCAGTTCTTC
abundance: -
j_gene: TRBJ2-1
d_gene: TRBD2
v_gene: TRBV4-1

CDR3aa: CASSVWGPLSNQPQHF
CDR3nt: TGTGCCAGCAGCGTGTGGGGTCCCCTTAGCAATCAGCCCCAGCATTTT
abundance: -
j_gene: TRBJ1-5
d_gene: -
v_gene: TRBV27

CDR3aa: CASRQGSYGYTF
CDR3nt: TGTGCCAGTAGACAGGGCAGCTATGGCTACACCTTC
abundance: -
j_gene: TRBJ1-2
d_gene: -
v_gene: TRBV19

CDR3aa: CASSVYVGSGRERANEQFF
CDR3nt: TGTGCCAGCAGCGTATACGTCGGGAGTGGGAGGGAGAGGGCCAATGAGCAGTTCTTC
abundance: -
j_gene: TRBJ2-1
d_gene: TRBD2
v_gene: TRBV9

CDR3aa: CASINPLVPGELFF
CDR3nt: TGTGCCAGTATTAATCCATTAGTCCCCGGGGAGCTGTTTTTT
abundance: once
j_gene: TRBJ2-2
d_gene: -
v_gene: TRBV19

CDR3aa: CASSLGLPRDTQYF
CDR3nt: TGTGCCAGCAGCTTGGGACTACCCCGAGATACGCAGTATTTT
abundance: -
j_gene: TRBJ2-3
d_gene: TRBD2
v_gene: TRBV7-2

CDR3aa: CASTYRGRITDTQYF
CDR3nt: TGTGCCAGCACCTATCGGGGCAGAATCACAGATACGCAGTATTTT
abundance: -
j_gene: TRBJ2-3
d_gene: -
v_gene: TRBV11-2

CDR3aa: CASSPGLAGDIEQFF
CDR3nt: TGTGCCAGCAGCCCGGGACTAGCGGGAGACATTGAGCAGTTCTTC
abundance: -
j_gene: TRBJ2-1
d_gene: TRBD2
v_gene: TRBV27

CDR3aa: CASSLRRIGLAGDHEQYF
CDR3nt: TGTGCCAGCAGTTTACGACGAATCGGACTAGCGGGAGATCACGAGCAGTACTTC
abundance: -
j_gene: TRBJ2-7
d_gene: TRBD2
v_gene: TRBV27

CDR3aa: CASSLAVATGSDTQYF
CDR3nt: TGTGCCAGCAGCTTAGCGGTAGCGACCGGTTCCGATACGCAGTATTTT
abundance: -
j_gene: TRBJ2-3
d_gene: -
v_gene: TRBV7-9

CDR3aa: CAWSVPARIYGYTF
CDR3nt: TGTGCCTGGAGTGTACCGGCCCGGATCTATGGCTACACCTTC
abundance: -
j_gene: TRBJ1-2
d_gene: -
v_gene: TRBV30

CDR3aa: CASSTGRYNQPQHF
CDR3nt: TGTGCCAGCAGTACCGGCAGGTACAATCAGCCCCAGCATTTT
abundance: once
j_gene: TRBJ1-5
d_gene: -
v_gene: TRBV6-5